This entry lists 27 T cell receptor beta chains sequenced from one sample in a study of shared clonotypes between healthy human individuals. Using immunoSEQ multiplex PCR, the repertoire was profiled, and TCRdb retains in-frame clones only, with some absent. Of about 2.1 million clones listed, 80% to 95% are singletons. Selected positively for CCR7 and CD45RO-negative, naive CD8 cells excluded terminally differentiated effector memory CD45RA+ cells. Material: naive CD8+ T cells from PBMCs. The source of these receptors is a man between 18 and 29 years old in good health. Some clones in this sample may be carry-over from other donors' samples.

As regards this clone: Other nucleotide sequences in the sample specify the same CDR3. The rearrangement joins TRBV27 to TRBJ2-1; unclear D gene. Trimming took off 8 bases at V and 6 bases at J, with 5 bases between the two ends. Per germline, CDR1 MNHEY and CDR2 SMNVEV (reference sequence). The CDR3 is 10 residues long. The CDR3 sequence is CASGFNEQFF. CDR3 coding DNA: TGTGCCAGCGGGTTCAATGAGCAGTTCTTC.

This chain joins TRBV11-2 and TRBJ2-4, with 9 positions matching TRBD1. CDR1 and CDR2 from the germline V gene are SGHAT and FQNNGV. The CDR3 contains 17 residues. Losses at the gene ends were 1 base for V and 0 bases for J; bases not matched to a gene: 4. This CDR3 is CASSLVDRGEAKNIQYF. CDR3 bases: TGTGCCAGCAGCTTAGTTGACAGGGGGGAAGCCAAAAACATTCAGTACTTC.

The chain uses TRBV27 and TRBJ2-6; no definite D call. This CDR3 region has 15 residues. Trimming stripped 1 base from V and 2 bases from J, with 6 bases between. The V gene's germline CDR1 is MNHEY and CDR2 SMNVEV (reference sequence). CDR3 nucleotide sequence: TGTGCCAGCAGTTTATATGCCCCTGGGGCCAACGTCCTGACTTTC. Translation gives CASSLYAPGANVLTF.

Note on this clone: Other DNA sequences in the sample encode the same CDR3. The chain recombines TRBV27 with TRBJ2-7, with D uncertain. Trimming removed 3 bases at V and 1 base at J, with 7 bases between. The V gene's germline CDR1 is MNHEY and CDR2 SMNVEV (reference sequence). The CDR3 is made up of 13 amino acids. CDR3 in amino acids: CASSFSGSYEQYF. The CDR3 nucleotides read TGTGCCAGCAGTTTTTCGGGTTCCTACGAGCAGTACTTC.

The rearrangement joins TRBV5-6 to TRBJ2-1; 14 nucleotides agree with TRBD2. Unmatched junction bases numbered 9, after V lost 6 bases and J lost 7 bases. Per germline, CDR1 SGHDT and CDR2 YYEEEE. The CDR3 is 16 residues long. The CDR3 reads CASKGLAGEGRNEQFF. CDR3 DNA sequence: TGTGCCAGCAAGGGACTAGCGGGAGAGGGTCGAAATGAGCAGTTCTTC. The entire variable domain, with the rest obtained from reference TRBV5-6 and TRBJ2-1, is as follows: DAGVTQSPTHLIKTRGQQVTLRCSPKSGHDTVSWYQQALGQGPQFIFQYYEEEERQRGNFPDRFSGHQFPNYSSELNVNALLLGDSALYLCASKGLAGEGRNEQFFGPGTRLTVL.

Comments on this clone: In the same sample, other DNA sequences code for this CDR3. This chain links TRBV28 with TRBJ2-3; maybe TRBD2 (5 bases). Germline-derived CDR1 and CDR2 are MDHEN and SYDVKM. Trimming took off 3 bases at V and 0 bases at J, with 7 bases between the two ends. The CDR3 contains 14 residues. In DNA form, the CDR3 reads TGTGCCAGCAGTTTCCCGGGAAGCACAGATACGCAGTATTTT. Protein: CASSFPGSTDTQYF.

The chain uses TRBV5-1 and TRBJ2-3, with D possibly called TRBD1 or TRBD2 (6 bases each). There are 14 residues in the CDR3. From germline, CDR1 is SGHRS and CDR2 YFSETQ. V gave up 5 bases and J gave up 6 bases, with 16 bases separating them. Written as DNA, the CDR3 is TGCGCCAGCAGGAGCTTTCCGGGGGCTGATACGCAGTATTTT. This codes for CASRSFPGADTQYF. Variable domain in full (rest from reference TRBV5-1 and TRBJ2-3): KAGVTQTPRYLIKTRGQQVTLSCSPISGHRSVSWYQQTPGQGLQFLFEYFSETQRNKGNFPGRFSGRQFSNSRSEMNVSTLELGDSALYLCASRSFPGADTQYFGPGTRLTVL.

The chain couples TRBV28 to TRBJ2-1; D perhaps matches TRBD2 (5 bases). V was shortened by 6 bases and J by 4 bases, with 19 bases between the two germline ends. The CDR3 is made up of 16 amino acids. From germline, CDR1 is MDHEN and CDR2 SYDVKM. For the CDR3, the DNA is TGTGCCAGCAGCCTGCTCGAGGGCGAGCCATACAATGAGCAGTTCTTC. It is translated as CASSLLEGEPYNEQFF.

V and J are TRBV11-2 and TRBJ2-7, with TRBD2 matching over 7 bases. CDR3 size: 13 residues. Germline CDR1 reads SGHAT; CDR2 reads FQNNGV. The V segment lost 3 bases and the J segment 6 bases; nucleotides outside the gene matches: 5. CDR3 bases: TGTGCCAGCAGCTTGCCCTCGGGAGGCGAGCAGTACTTC. Its protein is CASSLPSGGEQYF. Drawing the rest from reference TRBV11-2 and TRBJ2-7, the complete variable domain is EAGVAQSPRYKIIEKRQSVAFWCNPISGHATLYWYQQILGQGPKLLIQFQNNGVVDDSQLPKDRFSAERLKGVDSTLKIQPAKLEDSAVYLCASSLPSGGEQYFGPGTRLTVT.

The chain joins TRBV5-1 to TRBJ1-1; the D gene is possibly TRBD1 (5 bases). V lost 4 bases to trimming and J lost 5 bases, with 15 bases between them. The CDR3 length is 14 residues. Germline CDR1 and CDR2: SGHRS and YFSETQ. CDR3 DNA sequence: TGCGCCAGCAGCCCAGGGATTTTCGCGACTGAAGCTTTCTTT. This codes for CASSPGIFATEAFF.

J is TRBJ2-5 and V is TRBV27, with 7 bases lining up with TRBD1. CDR1 and CDR2 (germline): MNHEY, SMNVEV (reference sequence). V shed 1 base, J shed 2 bases, and the junction held 1 base outside the gene matches. CDR3 length equals 14 residues. The CDR3 protein is CASSLWGQQETQYF. In DNA form, the CDR3 reads TGTGCCAGCAGTTTATGGGGACAGCAAGAGACCCAGTACTTC.

V is TRBV29-1 and J is TRBJ2-2, with D possibly TRBD2 on 5 matching bases. V gave up 5 bases and J gave up 4 bases, with 11 bases separating them. Per germline, CDR1 SQVTM and CDR2 ANQGSEA. The length of the CDR3 is 13 residues. For the CDR3, the DNA is TGCAGCGTTCTTCGGGAAAGCACCGGGGAGCTGTTTTTT. This gives the protein CSVLRESTGELFF.

With respect to this clone: Other nucleotide sequences from this sample produce the same CDR3. The chain is built from TRBV7-3 and TRBJ1-1; D perhaps matches TRBD1 (6 bases). The V end was cut by 0 bases, the J end by 0 bases, with 8 bases between. There are 15 residues in the CDR3. CDR1 is SGHTA and CDR2 is FQGTGA in the germline V gene. CDR3 in DNA: TGTGCCAGCAGCTTAACGCCAGGGGTGAACACTGAAGCTTTCTTT. It encodes CASSLTPGVNTEAFF.

This rearrangement joins TRBV30 to TRBJ2-7; D could derive from TRBD1 or TRBD2 (5 bases each). Per the germline V gene, CDR1 is GTSNPN and CDR2 is SVGIG (reference sequence). V was cut by 2 bases and J by 1 base, with 15 bases left in between. The CDR3 is 15 amino acids. The CDR3 is CAWSPRESLSYEQYF. The DNA of the CDR3 is TGTGCCTGGAGTCCCAGGGAGAGTCTTTCCTACGAGCAGTACTTC. Full variable domain (missing parts from reference TRBV30 and TRBJ2-7): SQTIHQWPATLVQPVGSPLSLECTVEGTSNPNLYWYRQAAGRGLQLLFYSVGIGQISSEVPQNLSASRPQDRQFILSSKKLLLSDSGFYLCAWSPRESLSYEQYFGPGTRLTVT.

The rearrangement links TRBV13 to TRBJ2-7; D is perhaps TRBD1 (8 bases). The CDR3 spans 14 residues. CDR1 is PRHDT and CDR2 is FYEKMQ in the germline V gene (reference sequence). V gave up 4 bases and J gave up 4 bases, with 14 bases separating them. CDR3 nucleotides: TGTGCCAGCAGCTCCACAGGGGGGGCGTACGAGCAGTACTTC. It is translated as CASSSTGGAYEQYF.

The rearrangement uses TRBV5-1 and TRBJ2-7; 14 nucleotides match TRBD2. Germline V gene sequence: CDR1 SGHRS, CDR2 YFSETQ. The CDR3 totals 19 residues. The V segment lost 3 bases and the J segment 2 bases; nucleotides outside the gene matches: 13. CDR3 residues: CASSWPLGLAGAATYEQYF. The CDR3, as DNA: TGCGCCAGCAGCTGGCCTTTGGGACTAGCGGGAGCCGCGACCTACGAGCAGTACTTC.

The gene calls are TRBV9 and TRBJ2-2; a weak D match, TRBD2 (5 bases). Per the germline V gene, CDR1 is SGDLS and CDR2 is YYNGEE. V was trimmed by 0 bases and J by 7 bases, leaving 7 bases between them. The CDR3 covers 13 residues. This CDR3 is CASSVVRDGELFF. CDR3 nucleotide sequence: TGTGCCAGCAGCGTAGTGAGGGACGGGGAGCTGTTTTTT.

The chain recombines TRBV19 with TRBJ1-4; D possibly corresponds to TRBD1 (6 bases). Per germline, CDR1 LNHDA and CDR2 SQIVND (reference sequence). The V and J ends lost 5 bases and 7 bases respectively, with 14 bases between them. The CDR3 is 14 amino acids. CDR3 sequence: CASSPYREGEKLFF. CDR3 DNA sequence: TGTGCCAGTAGTCCTTACAGGGAGGGTGAAAAACTGTTTTTT. Full variable domain (rest looked up from reference TRBV19 and TRBJ1-4): DGGITQSPKYLFRKEGQNVTLSCEQNLNHDAMYWYRQDPGQGLRLIYYSQIVNDFQKGDIAEGYSVSREKKESFPLTVTSAQKNPTAFYLCASSPYREGEKLFFGSGTQLSVL.

The rearrangement joins TRBV28 to TRBJ1-5; D is perhaps TRBD1 (5 bases). Trimming removed 6 bases at V and 2 bases at J, with 14 bases between. Per germline, CDR1 MDHEN and CDR2 SYDVKM. There are 15 residues in the CDR3. This chain's CDR3 is CASSPPGDRNQPQHF. The CDR3 bases are TGTGCCAGCAGCCCCCCCGGGGACCGCAATCAGCCCCAGCATTTT. Together with reference TRBV28 and TRBJ1-5, the CDR3 gives the full variable domain: DVKVTQSSRYLVKRTGEKVFLECVQDMDHENMFWYRQDPGLGLRLIYFSYDVKMKEKGDIPEGYSVSREKKERFSLILESASTNQTSMYLCASSPPGDRNQPQHFGDGTRLSIL.

A note on this clone: Other DNA sequences within the sample encode an identical CDR3. The CDR3 reads CASSLLNTEAFF. In DNA, the CDR3 is TGTGCCAGCAGTTTGTTGAACACTGAAGCTTTCTTT. The chain is built from TRBV28 and TRBJ1-1; no clear D gene. Trimming took 3 bases from V and 0 from J, leaving 2 bases between them. Germline V gene lookup returns CDR1 MDHEN and CDR2 SYDVKM. The CDR3 is 12 amino acids.

This rearrangement joins TRBV13 to TRBJ1-1; D not resolved. The germline CDR1 and CDR2 sequences are PRHDT and FYEKMQ (reference sequence). This CDR3 contains 15 residues. The germline V and J ends were trimmed by 0 bases and 7 bases, with 15 bases remaining between them. In DNA form, the CDR3 reads TGTGCCAGCAGCTTAGGGAGGAACGGAGGGATTGAAGCTTTCTTT. Its protein product is CASSLGRNGGIEAFF.

As to this clone: Distinct nucleotide sequences in the sample also encode this CDR3. The CDR3 is CASSQRAGVGYEQYF. The CDR3 DNA follows: TGCGCCAGCAGCCAACGGGCCGGTGTTGGTTACGAGCAGTACTTC. The chain carries TRBV4-3 and TRBJ2-7; D uncertain. This CDR3 contains 15 residues. Germline lookup yields CDR1 LGHNA and CDR2 YSLEER. The V and J ends lost 2 bases and 4 bases respectively, with 15 bases between them.

The chain employs TRBV19 and TRBJ1-1; 10 bases are shared with TRBD1. CDR1 is LNHDA and CDR2 is SQIVND in the germline V gene (reference sequence). This CDR3 is 15 amino acids long. V dropped 8 bases and J dropped 0; count of bases not matched to a gene: 6. The chain's CDR3 is CASGDRGNMNTEAFF. DNA of the CDR3: TGTGCCAGTGGGGACAGGGGAAACATGAACACTGAAGCTTTCTTT.

The chain has TRBV27 and TRBJ2-4; D not resolved. The V end was cut by 6 bases, the J end by 5 bases, with 14 bases between. There are 14 residues in the CDR3. Per germline, CDR1 MNHEY and CDR2 SMNVEV (reference sequence). CDR3 loop: CASRSPGIQNIQYF. CDR3 DNA: TGTGCCAGCAGGTCCCCCGGTATCCAAAACATTCAGTACTTC.

This clone was seen a single time. The chain employs TRBV28 and TRBJ1-1, with D uncertain. V was cut by 7 bases and J by 8 bases, with 20 bases left in between. CDR3 length: 14 residues. The germline V gene has CDR1 MDHEN and CDR2 SYDVKM. CDR3 protein: CASTLDLPRPEAFF. The CDR3 nucleotides are TGTGCCAGCACCCTTGACCTGCCGAGGCCGGAAGCTTTCTTT.

This clone showed up just once. The rearrangement uses TRBV6-1 and TRBJ2-1; 11 bases agree with TRBD2. Germline lookup yields CDR1 MNHNS and CDR2 SASEGT. This CDR3 region has 17 residues. The J segment lost 4 bases and the V segment lost 4 bases, leaving 9 bases of the junction unmatched. The CDR3 spells CASSANLGLAEYNEQFF. The CDR3 nucleotides are TGTGCCAGCAGTGCCAATTTGGGACTAGCGGAATACAATGAGCAGTTCTTC.

This clone was recorded only once. V gene TRBV11-2 combines with J gene TRBJ2-5; D might be TRBD1 (5 bases). CDR3 length: 17 residues. V lost 3 bases to trimming and J lost 5 bases, with 22 bases between them. The germline gives CDR1 SGHAT, CDR2 FQNNGV. The CDR3 region is CASSFRMDIFIGETQYF. The CDR3 region has the DNA TGTGCCAGCAGCTTTCGGATGGACATTTTTATCGGTGAGACCCAGTACTTC.